The sequence of this T cell receptor (beta chain) was determined in a study of shared clonotypes between healthy human individuals. PCR replicates performed on unsorted PBMC used about 300 ng DNA, 29,000 or so T cell genomes. Sequencing was performed on unsorted PBMC DNA using ten immunoSEQ deep assay plates. The repertoire was sequenced with immunoSEQ multiplex PCR; TCRdb's copy has only in-frame clones and lacks some. The sample gives approximately 440,000 clones, approximately 71% of which show up once; 12% is in the top ten. Germline V gene sequence: CDR1 SNHLY, CDR2 FYNNEI. V was trimmed by 7 bases and J by 1 base, leaving 11 bases between them. This CDR3 comprises 14 residues.

The receptor was derived from a woman aged 40 to 49 in good health. Some clones in this sample may be carry-over from other donors' samples. The V call is TRBV2, the J call TRBJ1-5; possible D gene TRBD1, 6 bases. The specimen was PBMCs. CDR3 in amino acids: CASNIQGSNQPQHF. CDR3 in DNA: TGTGCCAGCAACATACAGGGCAGCAATCAGCCCCAGCATTTT.